A selection of T cell receptor beta chains follows, all from one sample in a study of blood T cells in healthy people across ages. TCRdb ran MiXCR on the 5' RACE reads and lists one entry per CDR3 protein. The repertoire includes 1.6 million or so distinct CDR3 sequences, 30% to 40% of them detected once, and about 11% sits in the top ten. The sequencing sample was made of blood. These receptors were obtained from a woman in her 30s in good health. The CDR3 runs from the conserved cysteine through the conserved F or W. The order of the fields is V gene, clone size, J gene, D gene, CDR3 DNA, CDR3 protein. A D gene is named only where the DNA matches it firmly. Size tells how often a clone was seen (once, few, many) or the class of an expanded clone, and some rows leave it out.

TRBV20-1,few,TRBJ2-7,TRBD1,TGCAGTGCTAGGGACAGGGGGCGGGACGAGCAGTACTTC,CSARDRGRDEQYF
TRBV6-6,few,TRBJ2-5,TRBD2,TGTGCCTGTCGGACCCCGGGAGGGGAGACCCAGTACTTC,CACRTPGGETQYF
TRBV6-5,many,TRBJ1-5,NA,TGTGCCAGCAGGCAAGGGGACAATCAGCCCCAGCATTTT,CASRQGDNQPQHF
TRBV13,few,TRBJ1-4,NA,TGTGCCAGCAGCTTATCCCCTAATGAAAAACTGTTTTTT,CASSLSPNEKLFF
TRBV3-1,few,TRBJ2-1,NA,TGTGCCAGCAGCCAAGGGGGTAGCGGCCCCTACAATGAGCAGTTCTTC,CASSQGGSGPYNEQFF
TRBV20-1,NA,TRBJ1-2,NA,TGCAGTGCTAGAGGGGGGGTACCCTATGGCTACACCTTC,CSARGGVPYGYTF
TRBV9,many,TRBJ2-7,NA,TGCGCCAGCAGCGTGGGGGGAGACTACGAGCAGTACTTC,CASSVGGDYEQYF
TRBV6-6,NA,TRBJ1-5,TRBD1,TGTGCCAGCAGTTATGGTCAGGGGGGGGGACAGCCCCAGCATTTT,CASSYGQGGGQPQHF
TRBV5-1,NA,TRBJ2-5,NA,TGCGCCAGCAGTGGACCAATCCAAGAGACCCAGTACTTC,CASSGPIQETQYF
TRBV11-2,few,TRBJ1-1,TRBD1,TGTGCCAGCAGCCCTCCAGGGACAGAGAACACTGAAGCTTTCTTT,CASSPPGTENTEAFF
TRBV5-1,many,TRBJ2-7,NA,TGTGCCAGCAGTTTTCGGCAGAGCTCCTACGAGCAGTACTTC,CASSFRQSSYEQYF
TRBV9,NA,TRBJ2-3,NA,TGTGCCAGCAGCGGGAGGTCCTTAGCGAGGAGCACAGATACGCAGTATTTT,CASSGRSLARSTDTQYF
TRBV7-2,NA,TRBJ2-5,NA,TGTGCCAGCAGCTCGGGAAGTCGAGTAGGGCTTTGGGAGACCCAGTACTTC,CASSSGSRVGLWETQYF
TRBV29-1,NA,TRBJ2-1,NA,TGCAGCGTTGAAAGACTCGAGGGGGATAAGCAGTTCTTC,CSVERLEGDKQFF
TRBV7-6,few,TRBJ1-1,TRBD1,TGTGCCAGCAGCTTAGATCGACAGGGGAACACTGAAGCTTTCTTT,CASSLDRQGNTEAFF
TRBV20-1,few,TRBJ1-1,NA,TGCAGTGCTAGGGAGGTTAGGGGGACCATACAAGCTTTCTTT,CSAREVRGTIQAFF
TRBV7-9,NA,TRBJ1-5,NA,TGTGCCAGCAGCTTGGGGGGCCGGCCCCAGCATTTT,CASSLGGRPQHF
TRBV6-5,NA,TRBJ2-3,NA,TGTGCCAGCAGTTACGGGGAATCTAGCACAGATACGCAGTATTTT,CASSYGESSTDTQYF
TRBV9,few,TRBJ1-1,TRBD1,TGTGCCAGCAGCGTAGGCAGGACAGGGGCATCCGAAGCTTTCTTT,CASSVGRTGASEAFF
TRBV6-6,NA,TRBJ1-4,TRBD1,TGTGCCAGCAGTTCCTCCAGGGGGCAGAATGAAAAACTGTTTTTT,CASSSSRGQNEKLFF
TRBV7-2,few,TRBJ2-6,TRBD1,TGTGCCAGCACCACGGGACAGGGGGCACGTGGGGCCAACGTCCTGACTTTC,CASTTGQGARGANVLTF
TRBV5-1,NA,TRBJ2-5,TRBD1,TGCGCCAGCAGCCCTGAGACAGGGGATCTTGAGACCCAGTACTTC,CASSPETGDLETQYF
TRBV20-1,NA,TRBJ1-4,NA,TGCAGTGCTAGAGATCCGTTAAGACAGTCAACTAGTGAAAAACTGTTTTTT,CSARDPLRQSTSEKLFF
TRBV6-1,few,TRBJ2-1,NA,TGTGCCAGCAGTGACAAAGGAAGGCGACATTCCTACAATGAGCAGTTCTTC,CASSDKGRRHSYNEQFF
TRBV29-1,many,TRBJ1-2,NA,TGCAGCGTTGGCAGGGGTCAAGGCCACTATGGCTACACCTTC,CSVGRGQGHYGYTF
TRBV9,NA,TRBJ2-1,NA,TGTGCCAGCAGCGCTTCCGGGACATTAAGCTCCTACAATGAGCAGTTCTTC,CASSASGTLSSYNEQFF
TRBV4-1,few,TRBJ2-2,NA,TGCGCCAGCAGCCAAGCCCAGGGGGGAACCGGGGAGCTGTTTTTT,CASSQAQGGTGELFF
TRBV7-9,NA,TRBJ1-2,NA,TGTGCCAGCTACACGGGGAGGAGCAGGGGCCCGACGCCCTATGGCCACACCTTC,CASYTGRSRGPTPYGHTF
TRBV6-2/TRBV6-3,NA,TRBJ2-7,NA,TGTGCCAGCAGTTACGGGGTAGCGGATCCCTACGAGCAGTACTTC,CASSYGVADPYEQYF
TRBV4-2,NA,TRBJ2-7,NA,TGTGCCAGCAGCCAAGATGATGGAGGCTCCTACGAGCAGTACTTC,CASSQDDGGSYEQYF
TRBV10-1,few,TRBJ2-3,TRBD1,TGCGCCAGCAGTGAAGACAGGGGTACAGATACGCAGTATTTT,CASSEDRGTDTQYF
TRBV11-2,few,TRBJ2-1,NA,TGTGCCAGCAGTCACCCCCCCACTGAGCAGTTCTTC,CASSHPPTEQFF
TRBV7-3,NA,TRBJ2-7,TRBD2,TGTGCCAGCAGGTTAGCGGGTAAAGAGTACGAGCAGTACTTC,CASRLAGKEYEQYF
TRBV20-1,few,TRBJ1-5,NA,TGCAGTGCTAGAGATCCGGTCGGCGAACGTAATCAGCCCCAGCATTTT,CSARDPVGERNQPQHF
TRBV27,NA,TRBJ2-1,TRBD2,TGTGCCAGCAGTTTAATCGGACTAGCAGGCGTCAATGAGCAGTTCTTC,CASSLIGLAGVNEQFF
TRBV5-1,NA,TRBJ2-7,TRBD2,TGCGCCAGCAGCTTCTTAGCGGGAGGGCCCTCAAACTACGAGCAGTACTTC,CASSFLAGGPSNYEQYF
TRBV7-9,NA,TRBJ2-1,TRBD2,TGTGCCAGCAGCCCCCCGGGGGGAAAATACAATGAGCAGTTCTTC,CASSPPGGKYNEQFF
TRBV20-1,few,TRBJ2-3,TRBD2,TGCAGTGCTCCCCGGGACTATGGTGATACGCAGTATTTT,CSAPRDYGDTQYF
TRBV2,NA,TRBJ2-7,TRBD2,TGTGCCAGCAGTGACGGGCTAGCGGGAGGGCTTTATCTGCCTGAACAGTACTTC,CASSDGLAGGLYLPEQYF
TRBV9,NA,TRBJ2-5,NA,TGTGCCAGCAGCGTAGACGCGCGGGTTCTAGGGGTCAATGAGCAGTACTTC,CASSVDARVLGVNEQYF
TRBV11-2,NA,TRBJ2-7,NA,TGTGCCAGCAGCTTAGAAGGGCGGGGAAACTACGAGCAGTACTTC,CASSLEGRGNYEQYF
TRBV7-2,few,TRBJ1-1,NA,TGTGCCAGCAGCTTAGAAGGCTCGGGAAGCACTGAAGCTTTCTTT,CASSLEGSGSTEAFF
TRBV6-6,NA,TRBJ2-1,NA,TGTGCCAGCAGTTACTCTTCTAGGGTTGAGCAGTTCTTC,CASSYSSRVEQFF
TRBV4-1,few,TRBJ2-1,TRBD2,TGCGCCAGCAGCCACCGACTAGCGTATAGTGAGCAGTTCTTC,CASSHRLAYSEQFF
TRBV7-9,NA,TRBJ2-6,TRBD2,TGTGCCAGCAGCTTAAGTACGGCGGGAGACCGGGGACGGGCCAGCGTCCTGACTTTC,CASSLSTAGDRGRASVLTF
TRBV6-1,NA,TRBJ1-2,NA,TGTGCCAGCAGTGGAGAATCTGGAAGATACGGCTACACCTTC,CASSGESGRYGYTF
TRBV5-1,NA,TRBJ2-2,NA,TGCGCCAGCATGGGGGCGGCGAACACCGGGGAGCTGTTTTTT,CASMGAANTGELFF
TRBV5-6,NA,TRBJ2-1,TRBD2,TGTGCCAGCACGCTTATCTCCGGGACTAGCGGGAGGGTGAGGCAGTTCTTC,CASTLISGTSGRVRQFF
TRBV28,few,TRBJ2-5,TRBD2,TGTGCCAGCAGTTTTGGGTTAGCGGGAGTCGATGAGACCCAGTACTTC,CASSFGLAGVDETQYF
TRBV7-8,few,TRBJ1-2,NA,TGTGCCAGCAGCTTAGCTAGCCCACTGACGCTACCTAACTATGGCTACACCTTC,CASSLASPLTLPNYGYTF
TRBV12-3/TRBV12-4,NA,TRBJ2-3,NA,TGTGCCAGCAGTTTAGTGGGGGAGTATACGCAGTATTTT,CASSLVGEYTQYF